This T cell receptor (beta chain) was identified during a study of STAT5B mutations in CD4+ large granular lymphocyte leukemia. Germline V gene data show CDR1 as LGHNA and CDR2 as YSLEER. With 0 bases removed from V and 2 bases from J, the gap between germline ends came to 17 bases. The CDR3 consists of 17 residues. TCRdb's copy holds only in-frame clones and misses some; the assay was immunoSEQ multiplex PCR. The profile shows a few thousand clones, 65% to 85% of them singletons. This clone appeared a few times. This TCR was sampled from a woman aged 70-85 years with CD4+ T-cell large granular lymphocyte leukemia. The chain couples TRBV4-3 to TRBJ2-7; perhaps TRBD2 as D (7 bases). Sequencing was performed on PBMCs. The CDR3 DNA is TGCGCCAGCAGCCAAGATAGGGGGGGAGAAGGCGCCTACGAGCAGTACTTC. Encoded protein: CASSQDRGGEGAYEQYF.